The entry below gives a single T cell receptor (beta chain) sequence along with its context. Its matching antigen is unknown. Germline CDR1 is SGHRS and CDR2 is YFSETQ. Unmatched junction bases numbered 3, after V lost 1 base and J lost 4 bases. The CDR3 has 16 residues. The sample comes from a study of radiotherapy plus CTLA-4 blockade in lung cancer. Notes on the study in general: Interferon-beta and early blood T cell clone dynamics reportedly predicted response best.

TCRdb's table, derived via immunoSEQ multiplex PCR, lists solely in-frame clones and lacks some. The sample includes about 95,000 clones, 75% to 85% seen only once; the top ten take about 3.5%. The source was peripheral blood, collected from a patient treated with radiotherapy plus ipilimumab. This receptor was obtained from a human donor with non-small cell lung cancer who had a partial response to radiotherapy plus ipilimumab. This chain uses TRBV5-1 with TRBJ2-2; 11 positions match TRBD1. The CDR3 sequence is CASSLPGTGGTGELFF. The CDR3 DNA is TGCGCCAGCAGCTTGCCCGGGACAGGGGGCACCGGGGAGCTGTTTTTT.